This TCR beta chain was obtained from a study of cytomegalovirus exposure and HLA in healthy donors. In germline, CDR1 is SNHLY, CDR2 FYNNEI. The CDR3 totals 13 residues. Remarks on this clone: Antigen specificity is unknown. Germline and junction disagree at one end, which may indicate a read error.

The PCR used 60 Vbeta and 13 Jbeta primers. Sequenced by immunoSEQ multiplex PCR; TCRdb stores in-frame clones only, minus some. The sample has 90,000 or so clones; about 67% are singletons. General study points: Later analysis indicated greater clonal expansion among HLA-associated TCR beta chains than among equally common other chains. TRBV6-2, TRBV6-3 and some other V segments were unresolvable in 87-base-pair reads. A few CMV-associated chains were confirmed in vitro to be specific for CMV antigens. Cytomegalovirus-associated TCR beta chains were listed, numbering 150 to 200.

The chain is built from TRBV2 and TRBJ1-5; D unclear. Input material: PBMCs. This clonotype was sampled from a woman aged 18-29 years in good health and CMV-seropositive. The CDR3 sequence: CASSETIGGSVNF. The CDR3 region has the DNA TGTGCCAGCAGTGAAACTATTGGCGGCAGCGTCAATTTT.